The subject of this entry is one T cell receptor beta chain. Its antigen is undetermined. These donors, healthy bone marrow donors, were studied. This sample is drawn from a study of cytomegalovirus exposure and HLA in healthy donors. Whole-study findings and limits: A few of the chains that were CMV-associated were confirmed in vitro to be specific for CMV antigens. An analysis done earlier found most TCR beta V segments productive about 90% or about 30% of the time. Altogether, some 160 TCR beta chains were recorded as cytomegalovirus-associated.

Trimming shortened V by 5 bases and J by 7 bases, and 11 bases separated the two germline ends. CDR1 is MNHNS and CDR2 is SASEGT in the germline V gene. This CDR3 spans 12 amino acids. The PCR was carried out with 60 Vbeta primers and 13 Jbeta primers. The assay was immunoSEQ multiplex PCR, and TCRdb's table has in-frame clones only and misses some. The profile shows more than 150,000 clones, 84% of them singletons. The origin of this receptor is a girl aged 2-9 years in good health and CMV-seropositive. Sequenced material: PBMCs. The rearrangement uses TRBV6-1 and TRBJ1-2; tentative D call: TRBD1 (5 bases). This CDR3 is CASSSNRPGYTF. Here the CDR3 DNA reads TGTGCCAGCAGTTCGAACAGGCCTGGCTACACCTTC.